The 17 T cell receptor beta chains in this list originate from one sample, sequenced in a study of identifying expanded T cells in peripheral blood. Sequencing was performed with immunoSEQ multiplex PCR; in TCRdb, only in-frame clones are kept and a portion is missing. This table holds roughly 100,000 clones, 88% found once. Sequenced sample: blood. The receptors here all came from a person aged 18 to 75 in good health.

This clone has a single count. The CDR3 here is CASSPTALSSYNEQFF. In DNA, the CDR3 is TGTGCCAGCTCACCAACAGCCCTGAGCTCCTACAATGAGCAGTTCTTC. The rearrangement joins TRBV18 to TRBJ2-1; D gene uncertain. The CDR3 is 16 amino acids. The germline V and J ends were trimmed by 2 bases and 0 bases, with 11 bases remaining between them. Germline CDR1 reads KGHSH; CDR2 reads LQKENI.

This sequence joins TRBV6-6 and TRBJ2-2; tentatively, D is TRBD2 (5 bases). Germline CDR1 MNHNY, CDR2 SVGAGI (reference sequence). The CDR3 length is 15 residues. Trimming took off 7 bases at V and 0 bases at J, with 12 bases between the two ends. CDR3 region: CASNPRGSNTGELFF. The CDR3 coding sequence is TGTGCCAGCAATCCCCGGGGTTCGAACACCGGGGAGCTGTTTTTT.

The rearrangement links TRBV7-9 to TRBJ1-4; D unclear. CDR3 length: 17 amino acids. V lost 5 bases and J 3 bases, leaving 19 bases between the germline ends. Germline CDR1 is SEHNR and CDR2 is FQNEAQ (reference sequence). The CDR3: CASSVRSRGQANEKLFF. The CDR3 region has the DNA TGTGCCAGCAGCGTCCGCTCAAGAGGGCAGGCTAATGAAAAACTGTTTTTT.

The chain joins TRBV6-4 to TRBJ1-4; maybe TRBD1 (5 bases). Germline assignment: CDR1 MRHNA and CDR2 SNTAGT. CDR3 length: 15 amino acids. Trimming removed 5 bases from V and 1 base from J, with 11 bases in between. CDR3 in DNA: TGTGCCAGCAGTCCCCAGGGAGGAACTAATGAAAAACTGTTTTTT. As protein: CASSPQGGTNEKLFF.

The chain carries TRBV7-9 and TRBJ1-1, with D possibly matching TRBD1 (6 bases). The CDR3 has 14 amino acids. With 5 bases removed from V and 1 base from J, the gap between germline ends came to 11 bases. Germline V gene data show CDR1 as SEHNR and CDR2 as FQNEAQ (reference sequence). The CDR3 DNA reads as TGTGCCAGCAGCATAACAGGGACGAACACTGAAGCTTTCTTT. This codes for CASSITGTNTEAFF.

The rearrangement uses TRBV5-1 and TRBJ2-1; D may be TRBD2 (6 bases). This CDR3 spans 15 amino acids. The V gene lost 0 bases and the J gene lost 4 bases, with 11 bases spanning the gap. CDR1 is SGHRS, CDR2 YFSETQ, per germline. CDR3 region: CASSLAASVYNEQFF. CDR3 coding DNA: TGCGCCAGCAGCTTGGCGGCTAGCGTATACAATGAGCAGTTCTTC.

This clone occurred once. The rearrangement links TRBV6-1 to TRBJ2-5; TRBD1 agrees at 7 bases. Looked up from germline, CDR1 is MNHNS and CDR2 is SASEGT. The CDR3 runs to 14 residues. Germline trimming cut 2 bases from V and 5 bases from J; bases unmatched to any gene: 5. CDR3 in amino acids: CASSEKGAVETQYF. The CDR3 nucleotides read TGTGCCAGCAGTGAAAAGGGGGCGGTGGAGACCCAGTACTTC.

The V gene is TRBV27, the J gene TRBJ2-5, with 9 nucleotides matching TRBD1. The CDR3 loop spans 14 amino acids. V lost 6 bases, J lost 5 bases, and 7 bases stayed unmatched. Germline-derived CDR1 and CDR2 are MNHEY and SMNVEV (reference sequence). Here the CDR3 reads CASRPTGGWETQYF. Here the CDR3 DNA reads TGTGCCAGCAGGCCCACAGGGGGCTGGGAGACCCAGTACTTC.

The J gene is TRBJ2-3, the V gene TRBV7-2; D is possibly TRBD1 or TRBD2 (6 bases each). Germline V gene lookup returns CDR1 SGHTA and CDR2 FQGNSA. The CDR3 covers 15 residues. V was trimmed by 5 bases and J by 1 base, leaving 13 bases between them. CDR3 region: CASSQGRPRTDTQYF. The CDR3 DNA sequence: TGTGCCAGCAGCCAGGGGAGGCCACGCACAGATACGCAGTATTTT.

The rearrangement uses TRBV28 and TRBJ2-7; D ambiguous. The V end lost 8 bases, the J end lost 3 bases, and 17 bases lay between the germline ends. This CDR3 has 14 residues. The germline gives CDR1 MDHEN, CDR2 SYDVKM. The CDR3 DNA reads TGTGCCAGCCTCTCGGCCGGGCAGGACTACGAGCAGTACTTC. This sequence encodes CASLSAGQDYEQYF.

The chain carries TRBV6-5 and TRBJ2-2; D gene ambiguous. Germline values: CDR1 MNHEY, CDR2 SVGAGI. The CDR3 consists of 15 residues. Trimming took off 6 bases at V and 4 bases at J, with 15 bases between the two ends. The CDR3 is CASRVGSGVTGELFF. For the CDR3, the DNA is TGTGCCAGCAGGGTGGGTTCTGGGGTCACCGGGGAGCTGTTTTTT.

V usage is TRBV7-9 and J usage is TRBJ1-1; no definite D call. Germline V CDR1 and CDR2: SEHNR, FQNEAQ (reference sequence). The V and J ends lost 4 bases and 4 bases respectively, with 7 bases between them. This CDR3 is built from 12 residues. The CDR3 region has the DNA TGTGCCAGCAGCTCCCTTGGCACTGAAGCTTTCTTT. This gives the protein CASSSLGTEAFF.

CDR3 in amino acids: CASSPPGSTGAKNIQYF. Written as DNA, the CDR3 is TGTGCCAGCTCACCACCGGGGAGCACGGGAGCCAAAAACATTCAGTACTTC. V and J are TRBV18 and TRBJ2-4, with a tentative D call TRBD2 (5 bases). The CDR3 runs to 17 residues. With 0 bases removed from V and 0 bases from J, the gap between germline ends came to 12 bases. CDR1 is KGHSH and CDR2 is LQKENI in the germline V gene. The entire variable domain, with the rest obtained from reference TRBV18 and TRBJ2-4, is as follows: NAGVMQNPRHLVRRRGQEARLRCSPMKGHSHVYWYRQLPEEGLKFMVYLQKENIIDESGMPKERFSAEFPKEGPSILRIQQVVRGDSAAYFCASSPPGSTGAKNIQYFGAGTRLSVL.

V and J are TRBV18 and TRBJ1-5; the D is unclear. The CDR3 has 14 amino acids. Trimming cost V 2 bases and J 7 bases, with 12 bases left between them. CDR1 is KGHSH, CDR2 LQKENI, per germline. CDR3 sequence: CASSPYEGSQPQHF. CDR3 coding DNA: TGTGCCAGCTCACCATATGAAGGGAGCCAGCCCCAGCATTTT.

The chain uses TRBV4-3 and TRBJ1-5; 9 nucleotides agree with TRBD1. The V and J ends lost 4 bases and 1 base, in that order; junction bases with no gene match: 11. The length of the CDR3 is 18 residues. Looked up from germline, CDR1 is LGHNA and CDR2 is YSLEER. CDR3: CASSLYRGRPWSNQPQHF. The CDR3 DNA reads TGCGCCAGCAGCCTATACAGGGGGCGCCCCTGGAGCAATCAGCCCCAGCATTTT.

Many counts were recorded for this clone. V and J are TRBV29-1 and TRBJ1-2; 7 nucleotides line up with TRBD1. In germline, CDR1 is SQVTM, CDR2 ANQGSEA. There are 12 residues in the CDR3. The junction had 6 bases not matched to a gene; V was cut back by 5 bases and J by 6 bases. CDR3 in amino acids: CSVQQGFDGYTF. CDR3 DNA: TGCAGCGTTCAACAGGGGTTTGATGGCTACACCTTC.

The rearrangement links TRBV27 to TRBJ1-1; D is unclear. Trimming removed 6 bases at V and 0 bases at J, with 11 bases between. There are 14 residues in the CDR3. The germline gives CDR1 MNHEY, CDR2 SMNVEV (reference sequence). The CDR3 protein is CASRLREMNTEAFF. The CDR3 coding sequence is TGTGCCAGCAGACTTCGAGAAATGAACACTGAAGCTTTCTTT.